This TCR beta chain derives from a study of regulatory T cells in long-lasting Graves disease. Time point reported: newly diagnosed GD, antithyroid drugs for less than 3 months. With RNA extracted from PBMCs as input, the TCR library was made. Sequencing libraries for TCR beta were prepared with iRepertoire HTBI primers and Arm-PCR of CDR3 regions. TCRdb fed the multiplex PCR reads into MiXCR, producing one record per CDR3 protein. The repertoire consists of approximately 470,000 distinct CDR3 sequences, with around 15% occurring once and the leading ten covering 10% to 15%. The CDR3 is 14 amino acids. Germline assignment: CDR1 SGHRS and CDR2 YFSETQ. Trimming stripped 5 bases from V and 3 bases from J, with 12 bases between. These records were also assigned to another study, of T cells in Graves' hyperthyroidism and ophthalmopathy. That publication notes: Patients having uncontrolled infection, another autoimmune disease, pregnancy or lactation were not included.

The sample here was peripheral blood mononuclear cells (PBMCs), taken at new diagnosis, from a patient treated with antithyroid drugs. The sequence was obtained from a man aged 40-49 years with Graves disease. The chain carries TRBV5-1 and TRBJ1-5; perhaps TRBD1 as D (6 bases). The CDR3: CASSPGTPNQPQHF. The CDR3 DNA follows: TGCGCCAGCAGTCCCGGGACACCCAATCAGCCCCAGCATTTT.